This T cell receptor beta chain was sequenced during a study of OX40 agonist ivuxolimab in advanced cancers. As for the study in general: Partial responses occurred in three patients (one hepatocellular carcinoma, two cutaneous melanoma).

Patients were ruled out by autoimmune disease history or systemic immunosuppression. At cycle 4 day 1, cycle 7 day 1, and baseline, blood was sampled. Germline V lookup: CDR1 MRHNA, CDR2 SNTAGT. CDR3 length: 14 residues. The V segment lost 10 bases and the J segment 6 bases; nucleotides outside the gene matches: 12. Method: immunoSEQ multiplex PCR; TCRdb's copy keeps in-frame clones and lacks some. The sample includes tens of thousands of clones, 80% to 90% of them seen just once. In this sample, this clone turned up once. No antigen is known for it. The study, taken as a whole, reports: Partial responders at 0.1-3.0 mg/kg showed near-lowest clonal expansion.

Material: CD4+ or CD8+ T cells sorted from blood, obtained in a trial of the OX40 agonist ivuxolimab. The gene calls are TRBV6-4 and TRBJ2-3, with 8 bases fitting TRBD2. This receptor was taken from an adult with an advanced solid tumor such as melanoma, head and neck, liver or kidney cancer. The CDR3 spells CATRTSLASDTQYF. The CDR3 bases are TGTGCCACCAGGACTAGCTTAGCTTCGGATACGCAGTATTTT.